This T cell receptor beta chain was found in a study of regulatory T cells in long-lasting Graves disease. In the case of this clonotype: Its target is unknown.

Time point meaning: newly diagnosed GD, antithyroid drugs for less than 3 months. After RNA was extracted from PBMCs, the TCR library was made from it. Staff drew about 8.2 milliliters of peripheral blood into EDTA tubes. Researchers made TCR beta libraries by using iRepertoire HTBI primers and running Arm-PCR on CDR3 regions. TCRdb reprocessed the multiplex PCR reads with MiXCR, giving one entry per CDR3 protein. Here the sample spans under 450,000 distinct CDR3 sequences, about 10% being singletons. The CDR3 length is 17 residues. Germline V lookup: CDR1 SEHNR, CDR2 FQNEAQ (reference sequence). V lost 5 bases and J 3 bases, leaving 23 bases between the germline ends. Whole-study results and caveats: Peripheral blood was the sole material, not thyroid tissue. Persistent cases favored TRBV28, TRBJ1-2 and TRBJ2-5.

These data were also reused for a study on T cells in Graves' hyperthyroidism and ophthalmopathy.

Sample: peripheral blood mononuclear cells (PBMCs), taken at new diagnosis, from a patient treated with antithyroid drugs. J is TRBJ2-7 and V is TRBV7-9; a possible D gene is TRBD1 (6 bases). This TCR was sampled from a woman younger than 35 with Graves disease. CDR3 sequence (DNA): TGTGCCAGCAGCCTCGGGTCGAGGGGGACACTAATCTACGAGCAGTACGTC. It translates to CASSLGSRGTLIYEQYV.